The 12 T cell receptor beta chains below all came from one sample that was sequenced in a study of cytomegalovirus exposure and HLA in healthy donors. Only in-frame clones appear in the TCRdb table, and some are missing; sequencing was by immunoSEQ multiplex PCR. The sample carries 150,000 to 200,000 clones, roughly 85% recorded once. The sequencing input was PBMCs. The receptors shown here come from a man aged 18 to 30 in good health and CMV-seropositive.

The chain's CDR3 is CASSDRDRLNYGYTF. CDR3 coding DNA: TGTGCCAGCAGTGACCGGGACAGGCTTAACTATGGCTACACCTTC. V usage is TRBV5-4 and J usage is TRBJ1-2; 8 bases align to TRBD1. The CDR3 runs to 15 residues. Germline lookup yields CDR1 SGHNT and CDR2 YYREEE (reference sequence). With V trimmed by 5 bases and J by 1 base, 7 bases remained unmatched.

This rearrangement joins TRBV30 to TRBJ2-1; D is possibly TRBD1 (7 bases). The CDR3 loop spans 16 amino acids. Germline assignment: CDR1 GTSNPN and CDR2 SVGIG (reference sequence). Trimming cost V 5 bases and J 2 bases, with 19 bases left between them. CDR3 in amino acids: CAWDLLGGGPYNEQFF. In nucleotides, the CDR3 is TGTGCCTGGGACCTCCTTGGAGGGGGCCCCTACAATGAGCAGTTCTTC.

V and J are TRBV9 and TRBJ2-7, with D tentatively TRBD1 (6 bases). The CDR3 totals 14 residues. Germline loops: CDR1 SGDLS, CDR2 YYNGEE. Trimming pared 3 bases from V and 2 bases from J, leaving 12 bases between. The CDR3 here is CASSEGHTTYEQYF. CDR3 in DNA: TGTGCCAGCAGCGAGGGACACACTACCTACGAGCAGTACTTC.

J is TRBJ2-3 and V is TRBV29-1, with 9 bases aligning to TRBD2. This CDR3 comprises 14 residues. Trimming cost V 7 bases and J 6 bases; bases outside gene matches: 11. The germline gives CDR1 SQVTM, CDR2 ANQGSEA. The CDR3 region has the DNA TGCAGCGCCCCGGGAGCGGGGGGTATGGATACGCAGTATTTT. Its translation: CSAPGAGGMDTQYF.

V is TRBV28 and J is TRBJ2-6; TRBD1 matches at 7 bases. V gave up 6 bases and J gave up 4 bases; unmatched junction bases: 3. The germline CDR1 and CDR2 sequences are MDHEN and SYDVKM. The CDR3 runs to 14 residues. The chain's CDR3 is CASRQGGGANVLTF. The CDR3, as DNA: TGTGCCAGCAGGCAAGGGGGCGGGGCCAACGTCCTGACTTTC.

The chain uses TRBV28 and TRBJ1-2, with 8 bases aligning to TRBD1. The CDR3 is 15 residues long. Trimming at V came to 3 bases and at J to 0 bases, leaving 3 bases not matched to a gene. Germline V gene lookup returns CDR1 MDHEN and CDR2 SYDVKM. This chain's CDR3 is CASSFDRGSNYGYTF. The CDR3 DNA is TGTGCCAGCAGTTTTGACAGGGGCTCTAACTATGGCTACACCTTC.

CDR3 in amino acids: CASSSRLGPDTQYF. The CDR3 DNA reads as TGTGCCAGCAGCTCAAGACTAGGCCCCGATACGCAGTATTTT. V gene TRBV7-3 combines with J gene TRBJ2-3; D may be TRBD2 (6 bases). V dropped 4 bases and J dropped 6 bases, with 14 bases sitting between them. Per the germline V gene, CDR1 is SGHTA and CDR2 is FQGTGA. CDR3 size: 14 residues.

The chain has TRBV11-3 and TRBJ2-5; 11 nucleotides match TRBD1. Germline trimming cut 2 bases from V and 1 base from J; bases unmatched to any gene: 6. The V gene's germline CDR1 is SGHNT and CDR2 YENEEA. This CDR3 has 17 residues. The CDR3 DNA follows: TGTGCCAGCAGCTTAAGGTCCGGGACAGGGGGCCAAGAGACCCAGTACTTC. This sequence encodes CASSLRSGTGGQETQYF.

This chain connects TRBV7-2 to TRBJ2-7, with D perhaps TRBD1 (5 bases). The CDR3 has 12 residues. Germline assignment: CDR1 SGHTA and CDR2 FQGNSA. Trimming took off 2 bases at V and 5 bases at J, with 7 bases between the two ends. The CDR3 loop reads CASSLSRDEQYF. In DNA, the CDR3 is TGTGCCAGCAGCTTATCCAGGGACGAGCAGTACTTC.

This chain connects TRBV13 to TRBJ1-1; possibly TRBD1 for D (5 bases). The germline CDR1 and CDR2 sequences are PRHDT and FYEKMQ (reference sequence). This CDR3 comprises 12 residues. With 4 bases removed from V and 5 bases from J, the gap between germline ends came to 8 bases. This CDR3 is CASSSGGTEAFF. In nucleotides, the CDR3 is TGTGCCAGCAGCTCCGGGGGGACTGAAGCTTTCTTT.

This chain links TRBV15 with TRBJ1-1; D gene uncertain. Germline lookup yields CDR1 LNHNV and CDR2 YYDKDF (reference sequence). The V and J ends lost 0 bases and 2 bases respectively, with 16 bases between them. The length of the CDR3 is 17 residues. This CDR3 is CATSRDTLLRGNTEAFF. CDR3 coding DNA: TGTGCCACCAGCAGAGATACCCTCCTACGCGGAAACACTGAAGCTTTCTTT.

This chain links TRBV7-9 with TRBJ2-1; D call uncertain. Germline assignment: CDR1 SEHNR and CDR2 FQNEAQ (reference sequence). The CDR3 spans 16 residues. V lost 1 base and J lost 0, with 10 bases in between. CDR3 sequence reads: CASSLDYLSSYNEQFF. In nucleotides, the CDR3 is TGTGCCAGCAGCTTAGATTATCTGAGCTCCTACAATGAGCAGTTCTTC.